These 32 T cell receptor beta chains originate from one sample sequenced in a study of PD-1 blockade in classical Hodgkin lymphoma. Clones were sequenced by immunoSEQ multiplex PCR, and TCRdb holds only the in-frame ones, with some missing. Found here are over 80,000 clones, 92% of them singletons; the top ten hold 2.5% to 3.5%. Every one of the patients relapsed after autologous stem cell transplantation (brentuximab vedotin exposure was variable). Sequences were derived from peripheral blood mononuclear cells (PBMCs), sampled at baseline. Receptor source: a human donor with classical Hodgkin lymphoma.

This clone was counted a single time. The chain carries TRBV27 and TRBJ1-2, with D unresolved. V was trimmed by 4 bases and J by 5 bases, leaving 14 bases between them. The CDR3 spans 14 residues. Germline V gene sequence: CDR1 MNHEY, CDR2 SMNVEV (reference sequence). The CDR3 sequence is CASSSLGAGYGYTF. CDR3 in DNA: TGTGCCAGCAGTTCCCTTGGAGCTGGGTATGGCTACACCTTC.

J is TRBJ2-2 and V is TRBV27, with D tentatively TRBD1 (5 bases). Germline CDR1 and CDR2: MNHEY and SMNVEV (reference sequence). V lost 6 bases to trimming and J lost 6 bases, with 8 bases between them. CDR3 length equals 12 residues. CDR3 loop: CASRTRAGELFF. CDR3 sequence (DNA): TGTGCCAGCAGAACCAGGGCCGGGGAGCTGTTTTTT.

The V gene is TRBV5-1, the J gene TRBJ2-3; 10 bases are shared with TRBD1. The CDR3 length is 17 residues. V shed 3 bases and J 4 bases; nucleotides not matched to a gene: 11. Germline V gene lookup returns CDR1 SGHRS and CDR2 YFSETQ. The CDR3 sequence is CASSSRPKGQGADTQYF. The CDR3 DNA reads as TGCGCCAGCAGCTCACGACCTAAAGGACAGGGGGCAGATACGCAGTATTTT.

The CDR3 is CASSRTSGGYANTGELFF. CDR3 in DNA: TGTGCCAGCTCGCGGACTAGCGGGGGGTACGCGAACACCGGGGAGCTGTTTTTT. The chain combines TRBV18 with TRBJ2-2; TRBD2 matches 14 bases. CDR1 and CDR2 from the germline V gene are KGHSH and LQKENI. The CDR3 has 18 amino acids. The V and J ends lost 6 bases and 0 bases, in that order; junction bases with no gene match: 6.

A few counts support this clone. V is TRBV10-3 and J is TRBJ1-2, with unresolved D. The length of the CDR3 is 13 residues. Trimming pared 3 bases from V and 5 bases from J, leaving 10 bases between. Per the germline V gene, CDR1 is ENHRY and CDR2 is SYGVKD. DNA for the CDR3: TGTGCCATCAGTGAAGGCATCTGGTATGGCTACACCTTC. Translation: CAISEGIWYGYTF.

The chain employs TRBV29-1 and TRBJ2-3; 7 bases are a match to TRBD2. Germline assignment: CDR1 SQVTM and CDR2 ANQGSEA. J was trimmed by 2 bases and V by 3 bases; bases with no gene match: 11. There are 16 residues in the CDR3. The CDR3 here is CSVDGLAVGYTDTQYF. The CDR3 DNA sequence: TGCAGCGTTGACGGTCTAGCGGTCGGATACACAGATACGCAGTATTTT.

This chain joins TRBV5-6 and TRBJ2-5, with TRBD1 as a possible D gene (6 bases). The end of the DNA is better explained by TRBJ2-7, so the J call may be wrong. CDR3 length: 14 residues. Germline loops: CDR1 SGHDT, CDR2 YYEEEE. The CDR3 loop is CASRRTESSYEQYF. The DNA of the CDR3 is TGTGCCAGCAGACGGACAGAAAGCTCCTACGAGCAGTACTTC.

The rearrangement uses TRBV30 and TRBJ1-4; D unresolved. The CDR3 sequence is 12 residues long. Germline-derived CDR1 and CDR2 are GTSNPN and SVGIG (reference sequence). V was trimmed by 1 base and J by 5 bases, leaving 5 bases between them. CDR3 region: CAWSGGNEKLFF. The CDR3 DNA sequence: TGTGCCTGGAGTGGGGGAAATGAAAAACTGTTTTTT.

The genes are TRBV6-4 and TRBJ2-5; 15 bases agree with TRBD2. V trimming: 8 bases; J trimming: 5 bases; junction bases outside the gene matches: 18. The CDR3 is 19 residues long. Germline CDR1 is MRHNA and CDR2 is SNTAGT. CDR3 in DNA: TGTGCCAGCCTCGTTCAGGGGACTAGCGGGAGGTACTGGGGGGAGACCCAGTACTTC. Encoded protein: CASLVQGTSGRYWGETQYF.

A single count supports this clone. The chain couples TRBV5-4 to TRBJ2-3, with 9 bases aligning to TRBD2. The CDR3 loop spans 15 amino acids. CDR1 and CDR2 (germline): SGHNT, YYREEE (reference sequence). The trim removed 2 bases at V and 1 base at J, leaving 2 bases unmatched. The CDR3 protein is CASSFSGSGTDTQYF. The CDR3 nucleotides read TGTGCCAGCAGCTTTAGCGGGAGTGGCACAGATACGCAGTATTTT.

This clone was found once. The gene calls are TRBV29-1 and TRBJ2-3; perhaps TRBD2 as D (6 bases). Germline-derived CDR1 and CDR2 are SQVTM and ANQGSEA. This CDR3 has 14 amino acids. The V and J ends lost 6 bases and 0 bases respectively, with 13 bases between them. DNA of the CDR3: TGCAGCGTGCGGGACTTAACTAGCACAGATACGCAGTATTTT. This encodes CSVRDLTSTDTQYF.

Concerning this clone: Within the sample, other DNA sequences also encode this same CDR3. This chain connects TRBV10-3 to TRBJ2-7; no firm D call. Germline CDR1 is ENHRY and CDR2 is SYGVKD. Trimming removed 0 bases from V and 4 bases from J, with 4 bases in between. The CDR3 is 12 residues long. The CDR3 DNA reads TGTGCCATCAGTGAGTCCACTTACGAGCAGTACTTC. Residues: CAISESTYEQYF.

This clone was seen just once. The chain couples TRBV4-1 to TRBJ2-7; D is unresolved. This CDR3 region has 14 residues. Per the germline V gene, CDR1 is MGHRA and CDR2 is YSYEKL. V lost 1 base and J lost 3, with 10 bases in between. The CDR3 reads CASSQVLSNYEQYF. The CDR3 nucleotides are TGCGCCAGCAGCCAAGTCCTTTCGAACTACGAGCAGTACTTC.

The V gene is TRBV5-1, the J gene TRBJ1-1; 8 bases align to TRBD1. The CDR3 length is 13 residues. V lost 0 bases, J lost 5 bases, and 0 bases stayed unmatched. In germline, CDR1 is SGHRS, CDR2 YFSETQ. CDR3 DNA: TGCGCCAGCAGCTTGGGGACAGGGACTGAAGCTTTCTTT. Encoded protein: CASSLGTGTEAFF.

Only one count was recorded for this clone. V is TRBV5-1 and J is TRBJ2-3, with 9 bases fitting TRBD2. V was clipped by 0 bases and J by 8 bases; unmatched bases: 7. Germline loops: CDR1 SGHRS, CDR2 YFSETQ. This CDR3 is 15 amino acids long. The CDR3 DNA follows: TGCGCCAGCAGCTTGGCGACTAGCGGTTTATCTACGCAGTATTTT. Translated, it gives CASSLATSGLSTQYF. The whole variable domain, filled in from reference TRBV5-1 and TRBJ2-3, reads KAGVTQTPRYLIKTRGQQVTLSCSPISGHRSVSWYQQTPGQGLQFLFEYFSETQRNKGNFPGRFSGRQFSNSRSEMNVSTLELGDSALYLCASSLATSGLSTQYFGPGTRLTVL.

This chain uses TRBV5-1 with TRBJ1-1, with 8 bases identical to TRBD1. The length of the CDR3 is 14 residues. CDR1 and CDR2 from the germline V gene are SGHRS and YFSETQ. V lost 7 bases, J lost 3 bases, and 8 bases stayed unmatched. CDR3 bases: TGCGCCAGCGGACCAGGGGGCTTGGACACTGAAGCTTTCTTT. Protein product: CASGPGGLDTEAFF. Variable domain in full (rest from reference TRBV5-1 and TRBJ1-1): KAGVTQTPRYLIKTRGQQVTLSCSPISGHRSVSWYQQTPGQGLQFLFEYFSETQRNKGNFPGRFSGRQFSNSRSEMNVSTLELGDSALYLCASGPGGLDTEAFFGQGTRLTVV.

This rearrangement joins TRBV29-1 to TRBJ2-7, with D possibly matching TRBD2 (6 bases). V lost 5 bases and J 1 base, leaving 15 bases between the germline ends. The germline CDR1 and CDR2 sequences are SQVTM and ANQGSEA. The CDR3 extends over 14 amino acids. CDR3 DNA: TGCAGCGTTACGATTAGCGGAATTTCCTACGAGCAGTACTTC. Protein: CSVTISGISYEQYF.

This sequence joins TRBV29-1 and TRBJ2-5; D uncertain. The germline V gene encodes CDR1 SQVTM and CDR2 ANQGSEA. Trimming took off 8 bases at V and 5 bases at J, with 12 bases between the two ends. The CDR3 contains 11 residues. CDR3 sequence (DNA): TGCAGCACCTCCGGGTGGGAGACCCAGTACTTC. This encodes CSTSGWETQYF.

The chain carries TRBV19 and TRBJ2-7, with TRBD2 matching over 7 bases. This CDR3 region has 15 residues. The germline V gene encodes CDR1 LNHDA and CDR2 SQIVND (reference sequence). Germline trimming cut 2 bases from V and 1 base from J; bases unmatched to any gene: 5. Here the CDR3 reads CASSISWEGSYEQYF. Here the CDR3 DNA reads TGTGCCAGTAGTATATCGTGGGAGGGATCCTACGAGCAGTACTTC. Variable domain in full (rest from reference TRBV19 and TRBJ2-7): DGGITQSPKYLFRKEGQNVTLSCEQNLNHDAMYWYRQDPGQGLRLIYYSQIVNDFQKGDIAEGYSVSREKKESFPLTVTSAQKNPTAFYLCASSISWEGSYEQYFGPGTRLTVT.

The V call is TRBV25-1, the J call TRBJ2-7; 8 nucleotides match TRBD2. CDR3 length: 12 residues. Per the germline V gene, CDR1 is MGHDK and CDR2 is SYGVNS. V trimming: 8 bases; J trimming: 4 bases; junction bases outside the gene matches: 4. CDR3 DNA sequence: TGTGCCAGCGCCGGGGGGGAGTACGAGCAGTACTTC. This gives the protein CASAGGEYEQYF.

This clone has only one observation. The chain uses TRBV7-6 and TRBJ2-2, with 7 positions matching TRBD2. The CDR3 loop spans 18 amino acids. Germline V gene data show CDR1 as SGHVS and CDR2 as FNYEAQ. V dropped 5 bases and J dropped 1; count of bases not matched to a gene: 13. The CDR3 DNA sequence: TGTGCCAGCAGCCGGGGTGGCAGCGGGAATCTGAACACCGGGGAGCTGTTTTTT. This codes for CASSRGGSGNLNTGELFF.

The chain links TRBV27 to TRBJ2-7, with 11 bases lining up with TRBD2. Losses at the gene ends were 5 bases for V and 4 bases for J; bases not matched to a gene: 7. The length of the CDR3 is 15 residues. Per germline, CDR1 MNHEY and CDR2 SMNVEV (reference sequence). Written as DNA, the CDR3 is TGTGCCAGCAGTCTTGGACTAGCGGGTATTTACGAGCAGTACTTC. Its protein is CASSLGLAGIYEQYF.

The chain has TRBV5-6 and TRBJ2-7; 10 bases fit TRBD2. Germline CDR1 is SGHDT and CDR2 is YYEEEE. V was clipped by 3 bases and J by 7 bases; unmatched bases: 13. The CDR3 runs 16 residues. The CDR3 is CASSSGLADLRGEQYF. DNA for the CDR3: TGTGCCAGCAGCTCAGGACTAGCGGATCTAAGGGGAGAGCAGTACTTC. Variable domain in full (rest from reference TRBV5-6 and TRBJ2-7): DAGVTQSPTHLIKTRGQQVTLRCSPKSGHDTVSWYQQALGQGPQFIFQYYEEEERQRGNFPDRFSGHQFPNYSSELNVNALLLGDSALYLCASSSGLADLRGEQYFGPGTRLTVT.

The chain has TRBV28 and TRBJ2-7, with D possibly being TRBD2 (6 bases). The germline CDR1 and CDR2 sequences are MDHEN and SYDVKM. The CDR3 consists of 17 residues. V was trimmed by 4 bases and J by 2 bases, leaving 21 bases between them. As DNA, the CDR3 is TGTGCCAGCAGTTACCAACTAACTAGCCCCGGACCCTACGAGCAGTACTTC. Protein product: CASSYQLTSPGPYEQYF.

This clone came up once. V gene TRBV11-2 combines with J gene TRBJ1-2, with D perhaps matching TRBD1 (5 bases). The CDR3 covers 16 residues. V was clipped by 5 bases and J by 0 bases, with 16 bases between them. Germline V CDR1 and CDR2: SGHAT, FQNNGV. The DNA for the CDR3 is TGTGCCAGCAGCACCCCGGGACGGCGTACTAACTATGGCTACACCTTC. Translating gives CASSTPGRRTNYGYTF.

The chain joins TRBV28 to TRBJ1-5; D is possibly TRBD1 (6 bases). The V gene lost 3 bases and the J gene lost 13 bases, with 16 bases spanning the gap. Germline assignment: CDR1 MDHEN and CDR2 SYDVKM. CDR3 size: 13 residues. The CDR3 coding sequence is TGTGCCAGCAGTTTTATGGGGGCCCTTACACAGCATTTT. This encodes CASSFMGALTQHF. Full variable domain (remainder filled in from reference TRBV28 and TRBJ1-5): DVKVTQSSRYLVKRTGEKVFLECVQDMDHENMFWYRQDPGLGLRLIYFSYDVKMKEKGDIPEGYSVSREKKERFSLILESASTNQTSMYLCASSFMGALTQHFGDGTRLSIL.

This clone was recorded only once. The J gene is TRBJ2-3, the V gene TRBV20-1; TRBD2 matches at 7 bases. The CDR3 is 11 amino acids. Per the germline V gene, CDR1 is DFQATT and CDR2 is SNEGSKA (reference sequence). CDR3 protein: CSGGRADTQYF. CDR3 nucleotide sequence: TGCAGCGGAGGGAGGGCAGATACGCAGTATTTT.

The CDR3 DNA is TGTGCCTGGAGCCCCCCAGGGGTGGATCGTGAAAAACTGTTTTTT. Translated, it gives CAWSPPGVDREKLFF. The genes are TRBV30 and TRBJ1-4; possible D gene TRBD1, 6 bases. The CDR3 is 15 residues long. V was cut by 3 bases and J by 7 bases, with 18 bases left in between. Germline V gene sequence: CDR1 GTSNPN, CDR2 SVGIG (reference sequence).

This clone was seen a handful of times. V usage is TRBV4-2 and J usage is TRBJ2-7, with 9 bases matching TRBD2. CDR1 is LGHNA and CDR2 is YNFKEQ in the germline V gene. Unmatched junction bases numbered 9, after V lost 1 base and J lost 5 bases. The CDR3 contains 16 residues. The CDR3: CASSQAPAGGENEQYF. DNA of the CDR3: TGTGCCAGCAGCCAAGCCCCCGCGGGAGGGGAGAACGAGCAGTACTTC.

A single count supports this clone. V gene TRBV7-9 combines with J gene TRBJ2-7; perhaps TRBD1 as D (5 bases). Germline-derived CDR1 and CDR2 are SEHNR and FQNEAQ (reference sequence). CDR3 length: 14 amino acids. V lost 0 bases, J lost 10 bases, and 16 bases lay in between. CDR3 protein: CASSLAGQFGSQYF. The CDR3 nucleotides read TGTGCCAGCAGCTTAGCGGGGCAATTTGGGTCTCAGTACTTC.

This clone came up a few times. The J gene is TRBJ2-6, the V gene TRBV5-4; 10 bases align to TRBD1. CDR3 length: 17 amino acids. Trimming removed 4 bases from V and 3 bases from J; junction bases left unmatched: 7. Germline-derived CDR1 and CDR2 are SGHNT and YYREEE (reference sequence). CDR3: CASSAGTGARGANVLTF. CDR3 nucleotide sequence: TGTGCCAGCAGCGCAGGGACAGGGGCGCGTGGGGCCAACGTCCTGACTTTC.

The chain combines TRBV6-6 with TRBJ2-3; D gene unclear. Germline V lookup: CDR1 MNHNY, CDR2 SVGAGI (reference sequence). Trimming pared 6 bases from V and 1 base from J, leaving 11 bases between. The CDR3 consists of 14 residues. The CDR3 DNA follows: TGTGCCAGCAGACGGGCAGGAGGCACAGATACGCAGTATTTT. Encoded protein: CASRRAGGTDTQYF.